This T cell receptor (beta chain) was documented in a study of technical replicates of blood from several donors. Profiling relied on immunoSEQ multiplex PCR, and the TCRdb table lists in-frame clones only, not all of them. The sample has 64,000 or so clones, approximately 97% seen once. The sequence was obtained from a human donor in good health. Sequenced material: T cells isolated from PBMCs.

This chain's CDR3 is CASSLAGFSYNEQFF. The CDR3 DNA is TGTGCCAGCAGCCTAGCGGGATTCTCCTACAATGAGCAGTTCTTC. The chain uses TRBV27 and TRBJ2-1; TRBD2 matches 9 bases. The V and J ends lost 6 bases and 0 bases, in that order; junction bases with no gene match: 3. Germline V gives CDR1 MNHEY, CDR2 SMNVEV (reference sequence). This CDR3 has 15 residues.